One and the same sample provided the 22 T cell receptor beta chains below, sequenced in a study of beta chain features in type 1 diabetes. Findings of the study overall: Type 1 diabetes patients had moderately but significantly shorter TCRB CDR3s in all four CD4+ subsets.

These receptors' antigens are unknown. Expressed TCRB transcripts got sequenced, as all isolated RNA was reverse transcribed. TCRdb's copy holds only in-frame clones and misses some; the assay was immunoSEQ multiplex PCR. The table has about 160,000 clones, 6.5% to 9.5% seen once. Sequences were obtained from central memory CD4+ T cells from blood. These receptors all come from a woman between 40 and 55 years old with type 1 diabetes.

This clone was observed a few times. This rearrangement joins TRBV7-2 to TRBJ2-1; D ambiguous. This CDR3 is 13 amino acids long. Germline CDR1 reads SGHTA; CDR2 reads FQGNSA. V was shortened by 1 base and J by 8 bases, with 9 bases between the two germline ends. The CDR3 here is CASSLVRGDEQFF. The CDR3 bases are TGTGCCAGCAGCTTAGTGAGAGGAGATGAGCAGTTCTTC.

In DNA form, the CDR3 reads TGTGCCAGCAGCTCGCAACGGGGCACTGAAGCTTTCTTT. This sequence encodes CASSSQRGTEAFF. The chain links TRBV7-3 to TRBJ1-1; D not resolved. This CDR3 has 13 residues. The germline gives CDR1 SGHTA, CDR2 FQGTGA. Trimming removed 4 bases at V and 4 bases at J, with 10 bases between. Full variable domain (remainder filled in from reference TRBV7-3 and TRBJ1-1): GAGVSQTPSNKVTEKGKYVELRCDPISGHTALYWYRQSLGQGPEFLIYFQGTGAADDSGLPNDRFFAVRPEGSVSTLKIQRTERGDSAVYLCASSSQRGTEAFFGQGTRLTVV.

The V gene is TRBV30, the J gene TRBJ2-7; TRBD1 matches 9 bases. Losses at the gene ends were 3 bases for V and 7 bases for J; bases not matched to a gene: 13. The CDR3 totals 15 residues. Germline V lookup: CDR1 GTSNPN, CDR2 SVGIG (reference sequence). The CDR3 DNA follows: TGTGCCTGGAGGGACCGGGACAGGGATTCGGAAGAGCAGTACTTC. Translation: CAWRDRDRDSEEQYF.

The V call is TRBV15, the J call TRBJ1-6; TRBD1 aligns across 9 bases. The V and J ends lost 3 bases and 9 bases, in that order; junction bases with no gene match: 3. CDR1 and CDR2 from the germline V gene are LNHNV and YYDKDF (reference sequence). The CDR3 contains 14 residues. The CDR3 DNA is TGTGCCACCAGCAGGGACAGGGGAAGTTCACCCCTCCACTTT. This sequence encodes CATSRDRGSSPLHF.

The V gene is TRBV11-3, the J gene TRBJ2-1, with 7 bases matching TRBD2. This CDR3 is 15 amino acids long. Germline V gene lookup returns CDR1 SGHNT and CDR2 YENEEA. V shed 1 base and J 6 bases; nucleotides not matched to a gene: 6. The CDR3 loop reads CASSLGTSLRNEQFF. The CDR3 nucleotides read TGTGCCAGCAGCTTAGGGACTAGTCTCCGCAATGAGCAGTTCTTC.

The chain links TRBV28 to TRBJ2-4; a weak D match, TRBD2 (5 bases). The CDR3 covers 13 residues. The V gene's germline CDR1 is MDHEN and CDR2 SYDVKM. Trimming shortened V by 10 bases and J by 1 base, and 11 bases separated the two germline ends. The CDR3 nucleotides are TGTGCCACTCTGGACTCGGCCAAAAACATTCAGTACTTC. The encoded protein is CATLDSAKNIQYF.

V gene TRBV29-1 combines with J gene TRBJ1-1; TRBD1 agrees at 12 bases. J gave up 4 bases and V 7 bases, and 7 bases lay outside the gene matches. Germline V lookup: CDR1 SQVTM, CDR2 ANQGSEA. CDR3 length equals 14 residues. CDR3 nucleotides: TGCAGCGGTGGGACAGGGGGCTGGATCACTGAAGCTTTCTTT. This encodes CSGGTGGWITEAFF.

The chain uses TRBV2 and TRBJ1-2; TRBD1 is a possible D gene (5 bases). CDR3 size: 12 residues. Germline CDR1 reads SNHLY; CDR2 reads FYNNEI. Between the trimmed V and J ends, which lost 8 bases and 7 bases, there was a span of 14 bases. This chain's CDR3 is CASFIRRGGYTF. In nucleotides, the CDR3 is TGTGCCAGCTTTATCAGGAGGGGTGGCTACACCTTC.

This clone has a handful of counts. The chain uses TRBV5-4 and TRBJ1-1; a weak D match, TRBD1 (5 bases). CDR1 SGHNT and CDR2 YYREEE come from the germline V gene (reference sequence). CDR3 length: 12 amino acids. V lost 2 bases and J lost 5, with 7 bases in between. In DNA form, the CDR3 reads TGTGCCAGCAGCTTTCCAGGGACTGAAGCTTTCTTT. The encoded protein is CASSFPGTEAFF.

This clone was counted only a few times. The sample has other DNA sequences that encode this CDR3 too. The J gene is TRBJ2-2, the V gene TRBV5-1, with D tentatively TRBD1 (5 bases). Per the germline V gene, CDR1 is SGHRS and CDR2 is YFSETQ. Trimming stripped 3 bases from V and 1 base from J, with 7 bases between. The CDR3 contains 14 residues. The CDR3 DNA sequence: TGCGCCAGCAGCTGGGGCGGGAACACCGGGGAGCTGTTTTTT. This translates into CASSWGGNTGELFF.

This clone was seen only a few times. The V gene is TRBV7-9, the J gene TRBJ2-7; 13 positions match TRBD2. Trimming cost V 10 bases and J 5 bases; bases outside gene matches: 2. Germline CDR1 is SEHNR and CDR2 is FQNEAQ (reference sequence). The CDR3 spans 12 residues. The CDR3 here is CATTSGGNEQYF. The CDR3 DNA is TGTGCCACGACTAGCGGGGGGAACGAGCAGTACTTC.

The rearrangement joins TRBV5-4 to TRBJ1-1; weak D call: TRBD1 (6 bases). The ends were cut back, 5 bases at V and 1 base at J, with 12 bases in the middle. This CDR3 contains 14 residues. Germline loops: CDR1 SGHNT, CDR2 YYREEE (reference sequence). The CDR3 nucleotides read TGTGCCAGCAGGGATCAGGGGCAGAACACTGAAGCTTTCTTT. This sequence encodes CASRDQGQNTEAFF.

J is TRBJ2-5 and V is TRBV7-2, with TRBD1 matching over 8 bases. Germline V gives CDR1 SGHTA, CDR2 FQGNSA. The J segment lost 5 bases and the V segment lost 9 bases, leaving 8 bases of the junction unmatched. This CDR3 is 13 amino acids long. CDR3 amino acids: CASQDRGGETQYF. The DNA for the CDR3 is TGTGCCAGTCAAGACAGGGGCGGGGAGACCCAGTACTTC.

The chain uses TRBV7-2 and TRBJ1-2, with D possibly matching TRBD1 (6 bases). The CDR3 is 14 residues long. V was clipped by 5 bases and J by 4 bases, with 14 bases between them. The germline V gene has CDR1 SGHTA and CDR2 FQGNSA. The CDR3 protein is CASSGNAGAYGYTF. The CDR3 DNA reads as TGTGCCAGCAGCGGAAATGCGGGGGCCTATGGCTACACCTTC.

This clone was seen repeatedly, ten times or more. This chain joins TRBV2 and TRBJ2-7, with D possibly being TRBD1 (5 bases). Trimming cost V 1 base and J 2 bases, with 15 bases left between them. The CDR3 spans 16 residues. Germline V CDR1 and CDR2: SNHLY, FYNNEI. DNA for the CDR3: TGTGCCAGCAGTGAAGGTAGCCTAGGGGTGACCTACGAGCAGTACTTC. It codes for CASSEGSLGVTYEQYF.

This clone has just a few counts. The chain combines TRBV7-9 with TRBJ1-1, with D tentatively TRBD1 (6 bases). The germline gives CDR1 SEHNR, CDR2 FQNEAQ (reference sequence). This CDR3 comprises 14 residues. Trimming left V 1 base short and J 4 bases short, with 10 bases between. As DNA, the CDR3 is TGTGCCAGCAGCTTAGGCCAGGGGACCACTGAAGCTTTCTTT. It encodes CASSLGQGTTEAFF.

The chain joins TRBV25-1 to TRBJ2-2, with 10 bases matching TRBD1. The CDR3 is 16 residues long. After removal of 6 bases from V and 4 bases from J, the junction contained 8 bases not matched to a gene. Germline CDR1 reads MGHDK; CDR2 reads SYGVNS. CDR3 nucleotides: TGTGCCAGCAGAAAGGGGACAGGGGCGGGCACCGGGGAGCTGTTTTTT. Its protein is CASRKGTGAGTGELFF.

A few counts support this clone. CDR3 region: CASSPLTSYEQYF. Written as DNA, the CDR3 is TGTGCCAGCAGCCCGCTTACTAGCTACGAGCAGTACTTC. The chain is built from TRBV5-4 and TRBJ2-7, with D possibly matching TRBD2 (5 bases). Trimming cost V 4 bases and J 3 bases, with 11 bases left between them. CDR3 size: 13 residues. CDR1 and CDR2 (germline): SGHNT, YYREEE (reference sequence).

CDR3 bases: TGTGCCAGCAGCGTAGATGAGGGCTCATACTACGAGCAGTACTTC. Translating it yields CASSVDEGSYYEQYF. J is TRBJ2-7 and V is TRBV9, with D tentatively TRBD2 (5 bases). Germline loops: CDR1 SGDLS, CDR2 YYNGEE. Trimming removed 0 bases from V and 3 bases from J, with 13 bases in between. This CDR3 region has 15 residues.

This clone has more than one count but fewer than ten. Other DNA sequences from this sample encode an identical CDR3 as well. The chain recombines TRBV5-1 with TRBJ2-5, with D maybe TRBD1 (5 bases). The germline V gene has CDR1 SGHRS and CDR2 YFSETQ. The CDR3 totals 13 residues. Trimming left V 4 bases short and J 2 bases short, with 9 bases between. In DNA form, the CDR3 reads TGCGCCAGCAGCGGTCAGGGTCAAGAGACCCAGTACTTC. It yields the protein CASSGQGQETQYF.

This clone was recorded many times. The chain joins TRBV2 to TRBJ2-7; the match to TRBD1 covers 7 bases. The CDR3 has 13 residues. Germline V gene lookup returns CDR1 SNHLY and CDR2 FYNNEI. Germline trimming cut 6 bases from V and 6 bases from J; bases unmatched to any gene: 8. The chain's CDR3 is CASSGQARSEQYF. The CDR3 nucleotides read TGTGCCAGCAGCGGACAGGCTAGGAGCGAGCAGTACTTC.

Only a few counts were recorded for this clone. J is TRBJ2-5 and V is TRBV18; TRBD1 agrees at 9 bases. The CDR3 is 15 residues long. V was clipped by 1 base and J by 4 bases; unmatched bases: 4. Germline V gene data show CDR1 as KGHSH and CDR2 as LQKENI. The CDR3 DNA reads TGTGCCAGCTCACCACAGGCGACAGGGGGAGAGACCCAGTACTTC. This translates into CASSPQATGGETQYF.